These 17 T cell receptor beta chains originate from one sample sequenced in a study of shared clonotypes between healthy human individuals. Terminally differentiated effector memory CD45RA+ cells were left out of the naive CD8 fraction, which was CD45RO-negative and positively selected for CCR7. Method: immunoSEQ multiplex PCR; TCRdb's copy keeps in-frame clones and lacks some. Here the sample spans about 700,000 clones, roughly nine tenths being singletons. Sequencing was done on a sample of naive CD8+ T cells sorted from blood. These TCRs come from a man younger than 45 in good health.

This CDR3 reads CASSLRTGSGYEQYF. The CDR3 bases are TGTGCCAGCAGCCTCCGGACAGGGTCAGGCTACGAGCAGTACTTC. This chain links TRBV5-5 with TRBJ2-7, with TRBD1 identical over 8 bases. CDR3 length: 15 residues. CDR1 is SGHKS and CDR2 is YYEKEE in the germline V gene (reference sequence). With V trimmed by 4 bases and J by 3 bases, 9 bases remained unmatched.

The chain has TRBV14 and TRBJ2-7; 11 bases align to TRBD2. Germline V gene sequence: CDR1 SGHDN, CDR2 FVKESK. This CDR3 has 15 residues. J was trimmed by 2 bases and V by 6 bases; bases with no gene match: 6. This CDR3 reads CASSLATSGTYEQYF. The CDR3 DNA sequence: TGTGCCAGCAGTCTTGCGACTAGCGGGACCTACGAGCAGTACTTC.

J is TRBJ2-6 and V is TRBV29-1, with D tentatively TRBD2 (6 bases). The V end was cut by 1 base, the J end by 4 bases, with 11 bases between. The CDR3 has 15 residues. Germline CDR1 reads SQVTM; CDR2 reads ANQGSEA. The DNA of the CDR3 is TGCAGCGTTGAAGGCGGGGTGTTGGGGGCCAACGTCCTGACTTTC. It codes for CSVEGGVLGANVLTF.

This clone has only a few counts. Other DNA sequences in this specimen translate into the identical CDR3. This sequence joins TRBV27 and TRBJ2-6; D ambiguous. The germline gives CDR1 MNHEY, CDR2 SMNVEV (reference sequence). This CDR3 contains 14 residues. Trimming took 3 bases from V and 0 from J, leaving 3 bases between them. The CDR3 DNA reads as TGTGCCAGCAGTTTCAGCTCTGGGGCCAACGTCCTGACTTTC. Translation: CASSFSSGANVLTF.

This rearrangement joins TRBV5-1 to TRBJ1-1; tentatively, D is TRBD1 (6 bases). CDR1 SGHRS and CDR2 YFSETQ come from the germline V gene. With 0 bases removed from V and 2 bases from J, the gap between germline ends came to 14 bases. The CDR3 is 16 residues long. The CDR3 sequence: CASSLGAGVGNTEAFF. The CDR3 DNA follows: TGCGCCAGCAGCTTGGGTGCAGGGGTTGGAAACACTGAAGCTTTCTTT.

The chain recombines TRBV2 with TRBJ1-2, with D tentatively TRBD1 (5 bases). Germline CDR1 reads SNHLY; CDR2 reads FYNNEI. Trimming took off 3 bases at V and 4 bases at J, with 12 bases between the two ends. This CDR3 spans 14 amino acids. The CDR3 DNA reads TGTGCCAGCAGTGATGATACAGGCCTCTATGGCTACACCTTC. This codes for CASSDDTGLYGYTF.

The gene calls are TRBV5-4 and TRBJ2-3, with a weak D call TRBD2 (6 bases). The CDR3 has 15 amino acids. Trimming pared 4 bases from V and 6 bases from J, leaving 18 bases between. CDR1 SGHNT and CDR2 YYREEE come from the germline V gene (reference sequence). The CDR3 here is CASSLVEGGPDTQYF. DNA of the CDR3: TGTGCCAGCAGCCTGGTGGAGGGAGGACCGGATACGCAGTATTTT.

The rearrangement joins TRBV25-1 to TRBJ2-7; D is possibly TRBD1 (6 bases). The ends were cut back, 4 bases at V and 6 bases at J, with 10 bases in the middle. The CDR3 is 12 residues long. Germline V gene sequence: CDR1 MGHDK, CDR2 SYGVNS. CDR3 bases: TGTGCCAGCAGTGTCCCCAGGGGCGAGCAGTACTTC. Translating it yields CASSVPRGEQYF.

On this clone itself: Other DNA variants within this sample encode the same CDR3. This chain links TRBV9 with TRBJ2-1; TRBD2 aligns across 9 bases. CDR3 length equals 15 residues. Germline CDR1 reads SGDLS; CDR2 reads YYNGEE. The ends lost 3 bases at V and 2 bases at J; junction bases unmatched: 3. The CDR3 here is CASSGSGRTYNEQFF. For the CDR3, the DNA is TGTGCCAGCAGCGGTAGCGGGAGAACCTACAATGAGCAGTTCTTC.

The chain employs TRBV6-1 and TRBJ2-1; 8 bases align to TRBD1. Looked up from germline, CDR1 is MNHNS and CDR2 is SASEGT. V lost 2 bases, J lost 8 bases, and 8 bases stayed unmatched. The CDR3 length is 15 residues. The CDR3 spells CASSERTGIWDEQFF. DNA for the CDR3: TGTGCCAGCAGTGAAAGGACAGGGATTTGGGATGAGCAGTTCTTC.

The chain has TRBV7-8 and TRBJ2-1; 13 bases align to TRBD2. The V and J ends lost 5 bases and 7 bases, in that order; junction bases with no gene match: 11. CDR1 and CDR2 (germline): SGHVS, FQNEAQ. The CDR3 runs to 17 residues. DNA of the CDR3: TGTGCCAGCAGCCCCACCCTGTCGGGACTAGCGGGAAATGAGCAGTTCTTC. It is translated as CASSPTLSGLAGNEQFF.

This chain links TRBV10-3 with TRBJ1-1, with 7 bases identical to TRBD1. This CDR3 has 15 residues. The V segment lost 3 bases and the J segment 4 bases; nucleotides outside the gene matches: 8. Germline values: CDR1 ENHRY, CDR2 SYGVKD. CDR3 coding DNA: TGTGCCATCAGTGACCCCGTGACAGGGATCACTGAAGCTTTCTTT. It yields the protein CAISDPVTGITEAFF.

The rearrangement uses TRBV4-3 and TRBJ2-7; TRBD2 agrees at 10 bases. V was pared by 0 bases and J by 3 bases, with 2 bases of the junction left unmatched. The length of the CDR3 is 15 residues. Germline CDR1 LGHNA, CDR2 YSLEER. The CDR3 DNA reads TGCGCCAGCAGCCAAGAAAGGACTAGCGGCTACGAGCAGTACTTC. Amino acids: CASSQERTSGYEQYF.

The genes are TRBV7-9 and TRBJ1-1; TRBD1 is a possible D gene (5 bases). This CDR3 has 15 amino acids. CDR1 SEHNR and CDR2 FQNEAQ come from the germline V gene (reference sequence). V lost 6 bases, J lost 4 bases, and 18 bases lay in between. The CDR3 nucleotides are TGTGCCAGCAGTTCAGACGGGGGATCCGCCACTGAAGCTTTCTTT. The encoded protein is CASSSDGGSATEAFF.

This clone has only a few counts. This chain connects TRBV27 to TRBJ2-7; D unclear. In germline, CDR1 is MNHEY, CDR2 SMNVEV (reference sequence). V was pared by 6 bases and J by 0 bases, with 9 bases between. The CDR3 has 13 amino acids. The DNA for the CDR3 is TGTGCCAGCAGCTTCAAAGACTCCTACGAGCAGTACTTC. Encoded protein: CASSFKDSYEQYF.

V and J are TRBV5-6 and TRBJ1-3; the D gene is possibly TRBD1 (5 bases). Per the germline V gene, CDR1 is SGHDT and CDR2 is YYEEEE. This CDR3 is built from 17 residues. Trimming took off 5 bases at V and 0 bases at J, with 18 bases between the two ends. CDR3 nucleotide sequence: TGTGCCAGCAGGAGCTGGGGACGACAAGTCTCTGGAAACACCATATATTTT. It encodes CASRSWGRQVSGNTIYF.

The chain employs TRBV5-4 and TRBJ2-2, with a tentative D call TRBD2 (5 bases). Trimming pared 6 bases from V and 1 base from J, leaving 13 bases between. The CDR3 covers 15 residues. In germline, CDR1 is SGHNT, CDR2 YYREEE (reference sequence). CDR3 nucleotides: TGTGCCAGCACTGATGGACTCCTGAACACCGGGGAGCTGTTTTTT. Amino acids: CASTDGLLNTGELFF.